The 9 T cell receptor beta chains in this list originate from one sample, sequenced in a study of blood T cells in healthy people across ages. A J-beta primer mix and a sample-barcoded 5' primer were used in a second PCR of roughly 6 to 11 cycles. In TCRdb, the 5' RACE reads were re-called with MiXCR into one record per CDR3 protein. The sample has 450,000 to 600,000 distinct CDR3 sequences, 27% seen once. These data also featured in a second study, about T cells of mothers and their children.

Sequencing was carried out using blood. The receptors shown here come from a boy between 2 and 10 years old in good health.

In this sample, this clonotype turned up a few times. J is TRBJ2-5 and V is TRBV9; TRBD2 aligns across 11 bases. CDR1 is SGDLS, CDR2 YYNGEE, per germline. The ends lost 0 bases at V and 3 bases at J; junction bases unmatched: 1. CDR3 length equals 15 residues. Here the CDR3 DNA reads TGTGCCAGCAGCGTAGGGGGACTAGCGGAAGAGACCCAGTACTTC. This translates into CASSVGGLAEETQYF.

V and J are TRBV9 and TRBJ2-3, with TRBD1 identical over 10 bases. J lost 2 bases, V lost 1 base, and 7 bases had no gene match. CDR1 and CDR2 (germline): SGDLS, YYNGEE. This CDR3 is built from 17 residues. This chain's CDR3 is CASSVNPGQGDTDTQYF. For the CDR3, the DNA is TGTGCCAGCAGCGTAAACCCCGGACAGGGGGACACAGATACGCAGTATTTT.

The genes are TRBV14 and TRBJ2-5; D is possibly TRBD1 (5 bases). V lost 1 base, J lost 3 bases, and 9 bases lay in between. Germline CDR1 reads SGHDN; CDR2 reads FVKESK. The CDR3 loop spans 14 amino acids. CDR3 DNA sequence: TGTGCCAGCAGCCAAGCGGCAGGGAAAGAGACCCAGTACTTC. This codes for CASSQAAGKETQYF.

The CDR3 sequence: CASSVGQGGSSGNTIYF. The CDR3 region has the DNA TGCGCCAGCAGCGTGGGACAGGGGGGATCCTCTGGAAACACCATATATTTT. The chain combines TRBV5-1 with TRBJ1-3, with 11 bases aligning to TRBD1. V shed 4 bases, J shed 0 bases, and the junction held 6 bases outside the gene matches. There are 17 residues in the CDR3. Germline V CDR1 and CDR2: SGHRS, YFSETQ.

This clonotype was counted many times. The V call is TRBV7-2, the J call TRBJ2-7; D is uncertain. V lost 1 base and J 7 bases, leaving 8 bases between the germline ends. From germline, CDR1 is SGHTA and CDR2 FQGNSA. The CDR3 loop spans 12 amino acids. Here the CDR3 DNA reads TGTGCCAGCAGCTTAGAAGTGGGTGAGCAGTACTTC. Its translation: CASSLEVGEQYF.

This clonotype was picked up many times. J is TRBJ2-2 and V is TRBV10-3; 7 nucleotides line up with TRBD2. The germline V gene has CDR1 ENHRY and CDR2 SYGVKD. V shed 0 bases and J 4 bases; nucleotides not matched to a gene: 8. This CDR3 contains 17 residues. DNA for the CDR3: TGTGCCATCAGTGAGTCCCACCGGACTAGTCGCACCGGGGAGCTGTTTTTT. Translating it yields CAISESHRTSRTGELFF.

V gene TRBV5-1 combines with J gene TRBJ2-5; D not certain. The tail of the sequence fits TRBJ2-7 better, so the J call may be wrong. There are 13 residues in the CDR3. Looked up from germline, CDR1 is SGHRS and CDR2 is YFSETQ. For the CDR3, the DNA is TGCGCCAGCAGCTTGCCACAGAGCTACGAGCAGTACTTC. Encoded protein: CASSLPQSYEQYF.

This clonotype showed up just a few times. The rearrangement uses TRBV10-3 and TRBJ1-2, with TRBD1 identical over 7 bases. Germline CDR1 ENHRY, CDR2 SYGVKD. The CDR3 has 14 residues. The trim removed 4 bases at V and 0 bases at J, leaving 2 bases unmatched. The CDR3, as DNA: TGTGCCATCAGTGGACAGGGCTCTAACTATGGCTACACCTTC. This sequence encodes CAISGQGSNYGYTF.

This chain uses TRBV4-1 with TRBJ2-5; TRBD1 agrees at 9 bases. This CDR3 is 17 amino acids long. Germline trimming cut 0 bases from V and 2 bases from J; bases unmatched to any gene: 7. Germline V gene sequence: CDR1 MGHRA, CDR2 YSYEKL. CDR3 sequence: CASSQEAVGQGQETQYF. CDR3 bases: TGCGCCAGCAGCCAAGAAGCGGTCGGACAGGGGCAAGAGACCCAGTACTTC.